The TCR beta chain described here comes from a study of T cell responses to AZD1222 COVID-19 vaccine. Only in-frame clones appear in the TCRdb table, and some are missing; sequencing was by immunoSEQ multiplex PCR. The repertoire includes about 260,000 clones, 85% to 95% of them detected once, and about 0.5% sits in the top ten. The germline CDR1 and CDR2 sequences are MDHEN and SYDVKM. CDR3 length equals 14 residues. Germline trimming cut 3 bases from V and 7 bases from J; bases unmatched to any gene: 8. This clonotype was obtained from an adult in good health. This chain joins TRBV28 and TRBJ2-5; 7 nucleotides line up with TRBD1. The sample was peripheral blood, taken on day 0 of AZD1222 vaccination. The CDR3 nucleotides are TGTGCCAGCAGTTTGATACAGGGGAAGGGGACCCAGTACTTC. This translates into CASSLIQGKGTQYF.